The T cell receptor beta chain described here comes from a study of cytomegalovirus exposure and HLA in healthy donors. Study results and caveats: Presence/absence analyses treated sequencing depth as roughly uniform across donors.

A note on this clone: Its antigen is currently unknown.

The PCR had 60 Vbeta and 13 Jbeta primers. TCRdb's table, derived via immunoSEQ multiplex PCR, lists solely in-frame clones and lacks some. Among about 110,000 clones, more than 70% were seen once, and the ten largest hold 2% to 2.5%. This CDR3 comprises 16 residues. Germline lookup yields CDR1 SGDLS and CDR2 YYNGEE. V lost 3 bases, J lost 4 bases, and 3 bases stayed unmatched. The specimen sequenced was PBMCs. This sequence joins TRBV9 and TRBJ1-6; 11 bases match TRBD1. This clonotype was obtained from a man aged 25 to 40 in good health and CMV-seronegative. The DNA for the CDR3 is TGTGCCAGCAGCGGGGACAGGGGGGCATATAATTCACCCCTCCACTTT. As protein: CASSGDRGAYNSPLHF.